The clone carrying this T cell receptor (beta chain) turned up a few times. The antigen remains unidentified. The data derive from a study of beta chain features in type 1 diabetes. Study results and caveats: Fewer insertions but more deletions were seen at VDJ junctions in type 1 diabetes patients.

Expressed TCRB transcripts were sequenced because the entire RNA isolate underwent reverse transcription. This table comes from immunoSEQ multiplex PCR, and its TCRdb copy is limited to in-frame clones, with some not included. The sample has under 300,000 clones; about 26% are singletons. CDR1 is GTSNPN and CDR2 is SVGIG in the germline V gene (reference sequence). This CDR3 is built from 16 residues. V gave up 1 base and J gave up 0 bases; unmatched junction bases: 6. This clonotype was sampled from a man between 25 and 39 years old in good health. The rearrangement links TRBV30 to TRBJ2-5; 9 bases agree with TRBD2. Specimen: central memory CD4+ T cells from blood. CDR3 protein: CAWSGFAGGNQETQYF. CDR3 coding DNA: TGTGCCTGGAGTGGTTTCGCGGGGGGGAACCAAGAGACCCAGTACTTC.